Each of the 22 T cell receptor beta chains below was sequenced from the same sample in a study of T cell responses to AZD1222 COVID-19 vaccine. Profiling relied on immunoSEQ multiplex PCR, and the TCRdb table lists in-frame clones only, not all of them. Of approximately 190,000 clones in the sample, roughly 92% were seen once. The material was peripheral blood, obtained on day 0 of AZD1222 vaccination. The receptors were gathered from an adult in good health.

The J gene is TRBJ2-1, the V gene TRBV4-1; D unresolved. Germline V gives CDR1 MGHRA, CDR2 YSYEKL. The CDR3 runs 13 residues. The ends were cut back, 1 base at V and 8 bases at J, with 9 bases in the middle. This CDR3 is CASSQGRMDEQFF. CDR3 nucleotides: TGCGCCAGCAGCCAAGGTCGGATGGATGAGCAGTTCTTC.

The rearrangement links TRBV28 to TRBJ2-6; 11 nucleotides agree with TRBD1. The CDR3 sequence is 17 residues long. Germline V gives CDR1 MDHEN, CDR2 SYDVKM. V was clipped by 6 bases and J by 0 bases; unmatched bases: 4. The CDR3 loop reads CASRPGTGGSGANVLTF. The CDR3 nucleotides are TGTGCCAGCAGACCCGGGACAGGGGGCTCTGGGGCCAACGTCCTGACTTTC.

The gene calls are TRBV18 and TRBJ2-4, with 9 bases identical to TRBD2. Germline values: CDR1 KGHSH, CDR2 LQKENI. CDR3 size: 18 residues. The trim removed 0 bases at V and 1 base at J, leaving 7 bases unmatched. Here the CDR3 reads CASSPPAGGLAAKNIQYF. The CDR3 coding sequence is TGTGCCAGCTCACCACCGGCCGGCGGACTAGCGGCCAAAAACATTCAGTACTTC.

The gene calls are TRBV2 and TRBJ1-6, with TRBD1 matching over 8 bases. The CDR3 totals 15 residues. Germline CDR1 is SNHLY and CDR2 is FYNNEI. Trimming removed 3 bases from V and 10 bases from J; junction bases left unmatched: 8. The CDR3 DNA reads as TGTGCCAGCAGTGACCGGGACAGGTTATGGTCACCCCTCCACTTT. This encodes CASSDRDRLWSPLHF. The whole variable domain, filled in from reference TRBV2 and TRBJ1-6, reads EPEVTQTPSHQVTQMGQEVILRCVPISNHLYFYWYRQILGQKVEFLVSFYNNEISEKSEIFDDQFSVERPDGSNFTLKIRSTKLEDSAMYFCASSDRDRLWSPLHFGNGTRLTVT.

This sequence joins TRBV6-5 and TRBJ2-7; D assignment may be TRBD1 or TRBD2 (5 bases each). CDR1 is MNHEY and CDR2 is SVGAGI in the germline V gene. With 3 bases removed from V and 3 bases from J, the gap between germline ends came to 12 bases. The CDR3 runs 14 residues. CDR3 in amino acids: CASSYRDLSYEQYF. CDR3 nucleotide sequence: TGTGCCAGCAGTTATCGGGACCTCAGCTACGAGCAGTACTTC.

The rearrangement joins TRBV6-5 to TRBJ1-2; TRBD1 agrees at 7 bases. The junction had 5 bases not matched to a gene; V was cut back by 0 bases and J by 1 base. CDR1 and CDR2 (germline): MNHEY, SVGAGI. This CDR3 spans 16 amino acids. The CDR3 is CASSYSGTVINYGYTF. CDR3 in DNA: TGTGCCAGCAGTTACTCCGGGACAGTGATTAACTATGGCTACACCTTC.

This clone was seen a few times. This sample includes further DNA sequences coding for the same CDR3. This chain joins TRBV2 and TRBJ1-2; a possible D gene is TRBD1 (6 bases). V shed 4 bases and J shed 1 base, with 7 bases lying between them. CDR3 length: 13 residues. CDR1 and CDR2 from the germline V gene are SNHLY and FYNNEI. The DNA of the CDR3 is TGTGCCAGCAGTGCGGACAGTAACTATGGCTACACCTTC. As protein: CASSADSNYGYTF.

The J gene is TRBJ1-6, the V gene TRBV5-1, with D possibly TRBD1 on 5 matching bases. The length of the CDR3 is 16 residues. With 0 bases removed from V and 0 bases from J, the gap between germline ends came to 7 bases. From germline, CDR1 is SGHRS and CDR2 YFSETQ. Here the CDR3 reads CASSLEGNSYNSPLHF. The DNA of the CDR3 is TGCGCCAGCAGCTTGGAGGGGAACTCCTATAATTCACCCCTCCACTTT.

The chain links TRBV12-2 to TRBJ2-3; the table names TRBD2, a call not compared with the DNA. TRBV12-2 is a documented pseudogene. CDR3 length: 18 residues. The CDR3 bases are TGTGCAAGTCGCTTTGAACTAGCGGGGGGATCTAGCACAGATACGCAGTATTTT. Translated, it gives CASRFELAGGSSTDTQYF.

This chain connects TRBV27 to TRBJ2-1, with 7 nucleotides matching TRBD1. J lost 0 bases, V lost 4 bases, and 3 bases had no gene match. Germline loops: CDR1 MNHEY, CDR2 SMNVEV (reference sequence). CDR3 size: 15 residues. The CDR3 loop reads CASSSRGSSYNEQFF. The CDR3, as DNA: TGTGCCAGCAGTTCCAGGGGGAGCTCCTACAATGAGCAGTTCTTC.

This rearrangement joins TRBV7-8 to TRBJ1-5; no reliable D call. V lost 1 base, J lost 4 bases, and 8 bases lay in between. The CDR3 sequence is 14 residues long. Germline V lookup: CDR1 SGHVS, CDR2 FQNEAQ. The CDR3 region is CASSLGIVNQPQHF. In nucleotides, the CDR3 is TGTGCCAGCAGCTTAGGGATTGTGAATCAGCCCCAGCATTTT.

The chain uses TRBV6-2 or TRBV6-3 and TRBJ1-6, with TRBD1 identical over 10 bases. CDR1 is MNHEY, CDR2 SVGEGT, per germline. This CDR3 spans 16 amino acids. The J segment lost 5 bases and the V segment lost 5 bases, leaving 6 bases of the junction unmatched. The CDR3 DNA is TGTGCCAGCAGTACGACAGGGGGCGTCGATAATTCACCCCTCCACTTT. Protein product: CASSTTGGVDNSPLHF.

The chain has TRBV4-1 and TRBJ2-1, with 12 nucleotides matching TRBD2. Trimming at V came to 2 bases and at J to 4 bases, leaving 6 bases not matched to a gene. Germline V lookup: CDR1 MGHRA, CDR2 YSYEKL. This CDR3 is 17 amino acids long. The CDR3 here is CASSQFALAGGYNEQFF. The CDR3, as DNA: TGCGCCAGCAGCCAATTTGCCCTAGCGGGGGGGTACAATGAGCAGTTCTTC.

This clone has a single count. The chain carries TRBV30 and TRBJ1-1; no reliable D call. V was shortened by 2 bases and J by 0 bases, with 10 bases between the two germline ends. Germline V CDR1 and CDR2: GTSNPN, SVGIG (reference sequence). This CDR3 contains 14 residues. The CDR3 DNA is TGTGCCTGGAGTAAACTACACTTGAACACTGAAGCTTTCTTT. Translation gives CAWSKLHLNTEAFF. Together with reference TRBV30 and TRBJ1-1, the CDR3 gives the full variable domain: SQTIHQWPATLVQPVGSPLSLECTVEGTSNPNLYWYRQAAGRGLQLLFYSVGIGQISSEVPQNLSASRPQDRQFILSSKKLLLSDSGFYLCAWSKLHLNTEAFFGQGTRLTVV.

The rearrangement uses TRBV19 and TRBJ2-5, with D tentatively TRBD2 (7 bases). In germline, CDR1 is LNHDA, CDR2 SQIVND (reference sequence). This CDR3 spans 16 amino acids. With 3 bases removed from V and 2 bases from J, the gap between germline ends came to 16 bases. CDR3 DNA sequence: TGTGCCAGTAGTATGACTGCGGGGGCAGCTCAAGAGACCCAGTACTTC. As protein: CASSMTAGAAQETQYF. Using reference TRBV19 and TRBJ2-5 for the parts outside the CDR3, the full variable domain is DGGITQSPKYLFRKEGQNVTLSCEQNLNHDAMYWYRQDPGQGLRLIYYSQIVNDFQKGDIAEGYSVSREKKESFPLTVTSAQKNPTAFYLCASSMTAGAAQETQYFGPGTRLLVL.

The chain has TRBV28 and TRBJ2-2; tentatively, D is TRBD1 (6 bases). Trimming removed 2 bases from V and 5 bases from J, with 12 bases in between. Per germline, CDR1 MDHEN and CDR2 SYDVKM. The CDR3 has 15 amino acids. CDR3 DNA sequence: TGTGCCAGCAGTTTAAGGACAGTCAGGACCGGGGAGCTGTTTTTT. This sequence encodes CASSLRTVRTGELFF.

The rearrangement joins TRBV7-2 to TRBJ1-1; D unclear. The CDR3 loop spans 13 amino acids. Germline-derived CDR1 and CDR2 are SGHTA and FQGNSA. Trimming stripped 5 bases from V and 0 bases from J, with 7 bases between. In DNA, the CDR3 is TGTGCCAGCAGCCTCGGCATGAACACTGAAGCTTTCTTT. Protein: CASSLGMNTEAFF.

This clone occurred once. The chain carries TRBV14 and TRBJ2-7; D is perhaps TRBD1 (6 bases). This CDR3 is built from 15 residues. The germline V gene encodes CDR1 SGHDN and CDR2 FVKESK. V lost 3 bases, J lost 2 bases, and 14 bases lay in between. The CDR3 bases are TGTGCCAGCAGCCACCAACAGGGTAGGGCCTACGAGCAGTACTTC. Encoded protein: CASSHQQGRAYEQYF. Full variable domain (missing parts from reference TRBV14 and TRBJ2-7): EAGVTQFPSHSVIEKGQTVTLRCDPISGHDNLYWYRRVMGKEIKFLLHFVKESKQDESGMPNNRFLAERTGGTYSTLKVQPAELEDSGVYFCASSHQQGRAYEQYFGPGTRLTVT.

The genes are TRBV19 and TRBJ2-7, with a tentative D call TRBD1 (6 bases). Germline CDR1 and CDR2: LNHDA and SQIVND (reference sequence). V lost 4 bases, J lost 3 bases, and 7 bases lay in between. The CDR3 covers 12 residues. CDR3: CASSKTGYEQYF. CDR3 in DNA: TGTGCCAGTAGTAAGACAGGCTACGAGCAGTACTTC.

This clone was observed a single time. The chain carries TRBV6-6 and TRBJ1-3; 9 positions match TRBD1. This CDR3 spans 15 amino acids. Germline-derived CDR1 and CDR2 are MNHNY and SVGAGI (reference sequence). V was pared by 8 bases and J by 2 bases, with 7 bases of the junction left unmatched. The CDR3 sequence: CASSDRGEPGNTIYF. Here the CDR3 DNA reads TGTGCCAGCTCGGACAGGGGCGAACCTGGAAACACCATATATTTT.

The chain links TRBV30 to TRBJ1-3; D is unclear. The germline gives CDR1 GTSNPN, CDR2 SVGIG (reference sequence). The CDR3 is 15 residues long. Trimming took 2 bases from V and 0 from J, leaving 11 bases between them. DNA for the CDR3: TGTGCCTGGAGTCCATCGGGTAGCTCTGGAAACACCATATATTTT. The encoded protein is CAWSPSGSSGNTIYF.

This rearrangement joins TRBV30 to TRBJ1-2; D is uncertain. The CDR3 has 13 residues. V gave up 3 bases and J gave up 8 bases, with 16 bases separating them. The germline V gene has CDR1 GTSNPN and CDR2 SVGIG (reference sequence). CDR3 sequence (DNA): TGTGCCTGGAGCGCTCTAGCGAGACCAGGCTACACCTTC. Protein: CAWSALARPGYTF. The full variable domain, in which reference TRBV30 and TRBJ1-2 provide the parts outside the CDR3, is SQTIHQWPATLVQPVGSPLSLECTVEGTSNPNLYWYRQAAGRGLQLLFYSVGIGQISSEVPQNLSASRPQDRQFILSSKKLLLSDSGFYLCAWSALARPGYTFGSGTRLTVV.